This TCR beta chain was recovered during a study of post-analysis software for immune sequencing data. Whole-study context: Relapsing-remitting, secondary progressive and progressive-relapsing courses of multiple sclerosis were included.

This clonotype has more than one count but fewer than ten. Its antigen is not identified. V lost 6 bases, J lost 11 bases, and 19 bases lay in between. Per germline, CDR1 SGHTA and CDR2 FQGNSA. This CDR3 comprises 13 residues. Study results and limitations: Compared against controls, patients with multiple sclerosis displayed significantly lower normalized Chao1 diversity. Patients showed TRBV5-6, TRBV5-1 and TRBV20-1 among five TRBV segments more frequent than in controls. Strong same-batch co-clustering of samples appeared with F measure clustering.

TCR beta cDNA libraries included unique molecular identifiers. TCRdb reprocessed the PCR reads with MiXCR, giving one entry per CDR3 protein. The data contain hundreds of thousands of distinct CDR3 sequences, about 44% of them singletons. The sequenced sample was blood. V is TRBV7-2 and J is TRBJ1-1; TRBD1 might be the D (6 bases). This clonotype originated in a girl between 10 and 17 years old with multiple sclerosis. The CDR3 loop is CASSIQGWVLAFF. CDR3 nucleotides: TGTGCCAGCAGTATACAGGGATGGGTTCTCGCTTTCTTT.